This TCR beta chain was profiled in a study of T cell responses to AZD1222 COVID-19 vaccine. Notes on the study in general: With two AZD1222 doses given, Spike-specific TCR breadth and depth both rose. Repertoire samples came only from after the peak T cell response.

Profiled with immunoSEQ multiplex PCR; TCRdb holds only in-frame clones, not every one. In the table there are about 82,000 clones, 92% of which are singletons. The CDR3 spans 15 residues. Germline V gene data show CDR1 as LGHNA and CDR2 as YNFKEQ. V was pared by 1 base and J by 7 bases, with 17 bases between. Pooling of second doses given at about 4 or about 12 weeks was done. In regard to this clone: Its antigen is currently unknown.

The sequence came from an adult who received the AZD1222 COVID-19 vaccine. The chain joins TRBV4-2 to TRBJ2-7, with a possible D match to TRBD1 (6 bases). Specimen: peripheral blood, collected 28 days after the second AZD1222 dose. The DNA for the CDR3 is TGTGCCAGCAGCCAAGTGGGGGCAACCCTACGAGAGCAGTACTTC. Encoded protein: CASSQVGATLREQYF.